One sample yielded the 2 T cell receptor beta chains listed below, sequenced in a study of blood T cells in healthy people across ages. Sample-barcoded 5' priming and a J-beta primer mix drove a second PCR of 7 to 11 cycles. TCRdb passed the 5' RACE reads through MiXCR, listing each CDR3 protein once. The sample has roughly 640,000 distinct CDR3 sequences; under 30% are singletons. The specimen was blood. The receptors were sampled from a woman of 80 years or more in good health.

In its sample, this clonotype was seen a few times. The chain has TRBV4-2 and TRBJ2-7; 11 bases agree with TRBD2. The CDR3 length is 15 residues. Trimming at V came to 6 bases and at J to 4 bases, leaving 8 bases not matched to a gene. CDR1 LGHNA and CDR2 YNFKEQ come from the germline V gene. CDR3 coding DNA: TGTGCCAGCAGGGACGCTAGCGGGGGGTGGTACGAGCAGTACTTC. This translates into CASRDASGGWYEQYF.

This clonotype was observed many times. The J gene is TRBJ2-7, the V gene TRBV11-2; D ambiguous. The ends were cut back, 4 bases at V and 2 bases at J, with 18 bases in the middle. CDR1 SGHAT and CDR2 FQNNGV come from the germline V gene. This CDR3 spans 16 amino acids. In DNA, the CDR3 is TGTGCCAGCAGCTCAGGCCTCGTTATGACCCCCTACGAGCAGTACTTC. Translation: CASSSGLVMTPYEQYF.